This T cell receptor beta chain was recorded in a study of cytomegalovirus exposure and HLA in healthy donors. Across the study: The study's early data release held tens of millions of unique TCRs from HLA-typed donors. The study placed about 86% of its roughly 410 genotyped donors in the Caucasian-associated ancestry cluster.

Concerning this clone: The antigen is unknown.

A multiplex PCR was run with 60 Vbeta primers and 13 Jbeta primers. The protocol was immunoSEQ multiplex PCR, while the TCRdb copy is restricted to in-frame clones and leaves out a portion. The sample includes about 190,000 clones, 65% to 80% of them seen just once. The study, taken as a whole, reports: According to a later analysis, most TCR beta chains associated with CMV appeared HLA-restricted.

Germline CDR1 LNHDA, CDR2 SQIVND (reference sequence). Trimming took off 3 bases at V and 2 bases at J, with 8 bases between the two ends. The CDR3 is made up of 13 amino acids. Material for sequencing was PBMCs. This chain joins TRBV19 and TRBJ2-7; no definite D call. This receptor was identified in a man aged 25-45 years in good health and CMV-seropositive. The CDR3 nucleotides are TGTGCCAGTAGTATGGGCAGAGCCTACGAGCAGTACTTC. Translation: CASSMGRAYEQYF.